This entry features one TCR beta chain sequence. Its specificity is unknown. Germline V gives CDR1 MNHEY, CDR2 SVGEGT. V was shortened by 8 bases and J by 2 bases, with 16 bases between the two germline ends. The CDR3 has 15 amino acids. This record comes from a study of CD8 T cells in ankylosing spondylitis. Using its own MiXCR run on the 5' RACE reads, TCRdb lists one record per CDR3 protein. The sample carries under 150,000 distinct CDR3 sequences, roughly 13% recorded once. Whole-study results and caveats: The clones that were linked to disease were reported to be significantly enriched in matched synovial fluid samples from ankylosing spondylitis patients.

This receptor was obtained from a female donor with ankylosing spondylitis or in good health (not recorded which). Source material: blood, either unsorted or a sorted T cell fraction (not recorded which). The chain recombines TRBV6-2 or TRBV6-3 with TRBJ2-4; D tentatively reads TRBD1 or TRBD2 (5 bases each). The CDR3, as DNA: TGTGCCAGCGGATCTGGGGGTTATCCCAAAAACATTCAGTACTTC. As protein: CASGSGGYPKNIQYF.